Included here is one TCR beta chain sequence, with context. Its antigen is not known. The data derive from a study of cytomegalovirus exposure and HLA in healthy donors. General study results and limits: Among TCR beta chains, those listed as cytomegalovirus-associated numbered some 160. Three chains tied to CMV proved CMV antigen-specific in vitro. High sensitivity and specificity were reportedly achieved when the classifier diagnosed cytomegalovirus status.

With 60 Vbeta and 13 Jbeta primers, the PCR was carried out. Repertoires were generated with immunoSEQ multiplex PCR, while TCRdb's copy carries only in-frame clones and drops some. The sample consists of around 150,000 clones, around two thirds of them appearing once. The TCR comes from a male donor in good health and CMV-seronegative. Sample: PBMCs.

The CDR3 loop is CASSHEGGQAFF. The CDR3 DNA follows: TGTGCCAGCAGCCACGAGGGAGGGCAAGCTTTCTTT. The chain recombines TRBV7-9 with TRBJ1-1; D unresolved. The CDR3 is 12 residues long. Trimming removed 5 bases at V and 9 bases at J, with 13 bases between. The germline V gene has CDR1 SEHNR and CDR2 FQNEAQ (reference sequence). The full variable domain, with the rest looked up from reference TRBV7-9 and TRBJ1-1, is DTGVSQNPRHKITKRGQNVTFRCDPISEHNRLYWYRQTLGQGPEFLTYFQNEAQLEKSRLLSDRFSAERPKGSFSTLEIQRTEQGDSAMYLCASSHEGGQAFFGQGTRLTVV.